A selection of T cell receptor beta chains follows, all from one sample in a study of cytomegalovirus exposure and HLA in healthy donors. Profiled with immunoSEQ multiplex PCR; TCRdb holds only in-frame clones, not every one. The sample lists 90,000 to 100,000 clones; approximately 80% were seen once. Sequencing used PBMCs. The receptors come from a man aged 50-60 years in good health and CMV-seronegative. The CDR3 runs from the conserved cysteine through the conserved F or W. A D gene is named only where the DNA matches it firmly. Clone size is shown for a subset of rows, as once, few, many or a class of expanded clone.

TRBJ2-1	NA	TRBD2	TRBV30	TGTGCCTGGACGGCTAGCGGGCCGTACAATGAGCAGTTCTTC	CAWTASGPYNEQFF
TRBJ2-2	NA	NA	TRBV7-3	TGTGCCAGCAGCCGGACCTCAGGGGACACCGGGGAGCTGTTTTTT	CASSRTSGDTGELFF
TRBJ2-1	once	TRBD1	TRBV25-1	TGTGCCAGCAGTGAATTTATAGGACAGGGGTACAATGAGCAGTTCTTC	CASSEFIGQGYNEQFF
TRBJ1-3	NA	TRBD1	TRBV5-1	TGCGCCAGCAGCCCCCGTGGGACAGGGGCTGGAAACACCATATATTTT	CASSPRGTGAGNTIYF
TRBJ2-7	NA	NA	TRBV5-8	TGTGCCAGCACCACCTACGAGCAGTACTTC	CASTTYEQYF
TRBJ2-7	NA	NA	TRBV4-1	TGCGCCAGCAGCCAAGGGGTCCTAGCTAGCGCCTACGAGCAGTACTTC	CASSQGVLASAYEQYF
TRBJ2-5	few	NA	TRBV2	TGTGCCAGCACCCGGACTGGAGAAGAGACCCAGTACTTC	CASTRTGEETQYF
TRBJ2-2	NA	NA	TRBV6-4	TGTGCCAGCAGTCCTCGGTCAAACACCGGGGAGCTGTTTTTT	CASSPRSNTGELFF
TRBJ2-7	NA	TRBD1	TRBV28	TGTGCCAGCAGCTCTGGGACAGCCATCTCCTACGAGCAGTACTTC	CASSSGTAISYEQYF
TRBJ2-4	NA	TRBD2	TRBV27	TGTGCCAGCAGCTTAGGGACTAGCGGGGCCAAAAACATTCAGTACTTC	CASSLGTSGAKNIQYF
TRBJ1-1	NA	NA	TRBV27	TGTGCCAGCAGCGTAGGTGGGGGGACTGAAGCTTTCTTT	CASSVGGGTEAFF
TRBJ1-2	NA	TRBD1	TRBV7-9	TGTGCCAGCAGCTCACCCCGGGACAGGGGTATTGGCTACACCTTC	CASSSPRDRGIGYTF
TRBJ1-1	NA	NA	TRBV2	TGTGCCAGCAGTGATAGCACGCTAGCTTTCTTT	CASSDSTLAFF
TRBJ1-2	NA	NA	TRBV5-1	TGCGCCAGCAGCGCTCTACCCCAGGCAAACTATGGCTACACCTTC	CASSALPQANYGYTF
TRBJ2-1	NA	TRBD2	TRBV2	TGTGCCAGCAGCAAACAGGGACTAGCGGTCTACAATGAGCAGTTCTTC	CASSKQGLAVYNEQFF
TRBJ2-5	NA	TRBD1	TRBV27	TGTGCCAGCAGTTTTTCCGGGGACAGGGTGGGGGAGACCCAGTACTTC	CASSFSGDRVGETQYF